This T cell receptor (beta chain) was retrieved from a study of blood T cell repertoires in COVID-19. Overall study context: The samples span acute and convalescent COVID-19 from the United States, Italy and Spain. PBMCs, B-cell-depleted T cells, or T cells were the source of the cDNA or gDNA that made up the material.

In the authors' workflow: Quantification of nucleated cells was approximated via reference gene primer amplification. The protocol was immunoSEQ multiplex PCR, while the TCRdb copy is restricted to in-frame clones and leaves out a portion. V, J and clone size derive from that table, while D and trimming were established from the DNA sequence. The profile covers about 64,000 clones, with 80% to 90% appearing a single time and 1.2% taken by the ten largest. Unmatched junction bases numbered 2, after V lost 4 bases and J lost 4 bases. This CDR3 has 13 amino acids. Germline V gene sequence: CDR1 LGHDT, CDR2 YNNKEL (reference sequence).

The rearrangement joins TRBV3-1 (or the pseudogene TRBV3-2) to TRBJ2-7; 9 positions match TRBD1. The TCR originated in a middle-aged man with acute or convalescent COVID-19. Specimen: peripheral blood. DNA of the CDR3: TGTGCCAGCAGCCGGGACAGGGCGTACGAGCAGTACTTC. As protein: CASSRDRAYEQYF.